Listed below are T cell receptor beta chains from one sample, sequenced in a study of blood T cell repertoires in COVID-19. The repertoire was sequenced with immunoSEQ multiplex PCR; TCRdb's copy has only in-frame clones and lacks some. This sample carries around 190,000 clones, 85% to 90% of them seen once, and the ten largest clones take about 1.6%. Sequences were obtained from peripheral blood. These receptors were obtained from a man aged 18 to 29 with active or convalescent COVID-19. CDR3s include the opening cysteine and the closing phenylalanine or tryptophan. D genes are given only for firm matches. The size entry is marked missing in some rows and otherwise reads once, few, many or a size class.

CDR3nt: TGTGCCAGCAGCTTGCGTTACCGAGACAGGGATTCCGCCGGGGAGCTGTTTTTT
CDR3aa: CASSLRYRDRDSAGELFF
d_gene: TRBD1
v_gene: TRBV5-8
len: 18
j_gene: TRBJ2-2
abundance: .

CDR3nt: TGCGCCAGCAGCTTGGGACTAGCGGGAGGAGCAGAGACCCAGTACTTC
CDR3aa: CASSLGLAGGAETQYF
d_gene: TRBD2
v_gene: TRBV5-1
len: 16
j_gene: TRBJ2-5
abundance: .

CDR3nt: TGTGCCAGCAGCAGGGGACGGGGCTCTGGAAACACCATATATTTT
CDR3aa: CASSRGRGSGNTIYF
d_gene: .
v_gene: TRBV6-5
len: 15
j_gene: TRBJ1-3
abundance: .

CDR3nt: TGTGCCACCACCGGGACTAGCGGGGCATACAATGAGCAGTTCTTC
CDR3aa: CATTGTSGAYNEQFF
d_gene: TRBD2
v_gene: TRBV24-1
len: 15
j_gene: TRBJ2-1
abundance: once

CDR3nt: TGCGCCAGCAGCCAAGCACAGACAGGGGGCCTCTCTGGGGCCAACGTCCTGACTTTC
CDR3aa: CASSQAQTGGLSGANVLTF
d_gene: TRBD1
v_gene: TRBV4-1
len: 19
j_gene: TRBJ2-6
abundance: .

CDR3nt: TGCGCCAGCAGCCAAGCCCGCTCCAGCGACGAGCAGTACTTC
CDR3aa: CASSQARSSDEQYF
d_gene: .
v_gene: TRBV4-1
len: 14
j_gene: TRBJ2-7
abundance: .

CDR3nt: TGTGCCAGTAGCAAACAGGACCAAGGCACACCTGAAGCTTTCTTT
CDR3aa: CASSKQDQGTPEAFF
d_gene: .
v_gene: TRBV19
len: 15
j_gene: TRBJ1-1
abundance: few

CDR3nt: TGTGCCAGCAGCCAAGATCTGTACTCTGGAAACACCATATATTTT
CDR3aa: CASSQDLYSGNTIYF
d_gene: .
v_gene: TRBV14
len: 15
j_gene: TRBJ1-3
abundance: .

CDR3nt: TGTGCCAGCAGCTTTCCGTCCGGGACATTGAACACTGAAGCTTTCTTT
CDR3aa: CASSFPSGTLNTEAFF
d_gene: .
v_gene: TRBV7-9
len: 16
j_gene: TRBJ1-1
abundance: .

CDR3nt: TGTGCCAGCCACTTTGATTGGGGACAGGGTGGTCGGGGGAATCAGCCCCAGCATTTT
CDR3aa: CASHFDWGQGGRGNQPQHF
d_gene: TRBD1
v_gene: TRBV9
len: 19
j_gene: TRBJ1-5
abundance: .

CDR3nt: TGTGCCAGCAGCTTAGATCAGACAGGGTGGAACTATGGCTACACCTTC
CDR3aa: CASSLDQTGWNYGYTF
d_gene: TRBD1
v_gene: TRBV7-8
len: 16
j_gene: TRBJ1-2
abundance: .

CDR3nt: TGTGCCAGCAGCCAAGATGGTTATTGGCGGCAATTCCAAGAGACCCAGTACTTC
CDR3aa: CASSQDGYWRQFQETQYF
d_gene: .
v_gene: TRBV3-1/TRBV3-2
len: 18
j_gene: TRBJ2-5
abundance: .

CDR3nt: TGTGCCAGCAGCGTAGCCCCGGACACTGAAGCTTTCTTT
CDR3aa: CASSVAPDTEAFF
d_gene: .
v_gene: TRBV9
len: 13
j_gene: TRBJ1-1
abundance: .

CDR3nt: TGTGCCAGCAGGACAGGGGGCAACACCGGGGAGCTGTTTTTT
CDR3aa: CASRTGGNTGELFF
d_gene: TRBD1
v_gene: TRBV6-5
len: 14
j_gene: TRBJ2-2
abundance: .

CDR3nt: TGTGCCTGGAGTGATTTCTACCACACTGAAGCTTTCTTT
CDR3aa: CAWSDFYHTEAFF
d_gene: .
v_gene: TRBV30
len: 13
j_gene: TRBJ1-1
abundance: few

CDR3nt: TGCGCCAGCAGCAAGGACAGGGAGGATGGCTACACCTTC
CDR3aa: CASSKDREDGYTF
d_gene: TRBD1
v_gene: TRBV5-1
len: 13
j_gene: TRBJ1-2
abundance: .

CDR3nt: TGCAGCGTTGAAGGGCAGGGGCAAGGGTGGAACACTGAAGCTTTCTTT
CDR3aa: CSVEGQGQGWNTEAFF
d_gene: .
v_gene: TRBV29-1
len: 16
j_gene: TRBJ1-1
abundance: .

CDR3nt: TGTGCCAGCAGCTTGGGGGTTACAGCGGTTGCTGAAGCTTTCTTT
CDR3aa: CASSLGVTAVAEAFF
d_gene: .
v_gene: TRBV5-4
len: 15
j_gene: TRBJ1-1
abundance: .

CDR3nt: TGTGCCAGCAGTTTAGGTTTAGAAGCTTTCTTT
CDR3aa: CASSLGLEAFF
d_gene: .
v_gene: TRBV7-9
len: 11
j_gene: TRBJ1-1
abundance: few

CDR3nt: TGTGCCAGCAGCCCAGGGTCCCAAGAGACCCAGTACTTC
CDR3aa: CASSPGSQETQYF
d_gene: .
v_gene: TRBV7-3
len: 13
j_gene: TRBJ2-5
abundance: .

CDR3nt: TGTGCCAGCAGCCAAGATTTCAGGGGCGGCGAGCAGTACTTC
CDR3aa: CASSQDFRGGEQYF
d_gene: .
v_gene: TRBV3-1/TRBV3-2
len: 14
j_gene: TRBJ2-7
abundance: .

CDR3nt: TGCGCCAGCGGTGTGGGACTTGAAGAGACCCAGTACTTC
CDR3aa: CASGVGLEETQYF
d_gene: .
v_gene: TRBV5-1
len: 13
j_gene: TRBJ2-5
abundance: .

CDR3nt: TGCGCCAGCAGCTTGGAGTCAGGGCCCGGGGAGCTGTTTTTT
CDR3aa: CASSLESGPGELFF
d_gene: .
v_gene: TRBV5-1
len: 14
j_gene: TRBJ2-2
abundance: .

CDR3nt: TGTGCTAGCTCCCTAGCGGGGGTGGGCACAGATACGCAGTATTTT
CDR3aa: CASSLAGVGTDTQYF
d_gene: TRBD2
v_gene: TRBV12-5
len: 15
j_gene: TRBJ2-3
abundance: .

CDR3nt: TGTGCCAGCAGTTTTCTAGCTGGCAATGAGCAGTTCTTC
CDR3aa: CASSFLAGNEQFF
d_gene: .
v_gene: TRBV6-2/TRBV6-3
len: 13
j_gene: TRBJ2-1
abundance: .

CDR3nt: TGTGCCTGGGAATCCGGGACAGGAGCCTACGAGCAGTACTTC
CDR3aa: CAWESGTGAYEQYF
d_gene: TRBD1
v_gene: TRBV30
len: 14
j_gene: TRBJ2-7
abundance: .

CDR3nt: TGCGCCAGCAGCGATCTGGGCGGGAGGTTTTCAGATACGCAGTATTTT
CDR3aa: CASSDLGGRFSDTQYF
d_gene: TRBD2
v_gene: TRBV5-1
len: 16
j_gene: TRBJ2-3
abundance: .

CDR3nt: TGTGCCAGCAGTTACGGGGCAGGGGGAAGCACAGATACGCAGTATTTT
CDR3aa: CASSYGAGGSTDTQYF
d_gene: TRBD1
v_gene: TRBV6-5
len: 16
j_gene: TRBJ2-3
abundance: .

CDR3nt: TGTGCCAGCAGTTTAAGGGGCGGGTCAGGGGGACCCTTAAGGGGATATGGCTACACCTTC
CDR3aa: CASSLRGGSGGPLRGYGYTF
d_gene: TRBD1
v_gene: TRBV27
len: 20
j_gene: TRBJ1-2
abundance: .

CDR3nt: TGTGCCACCTTGTCCTCCGGGACTACCGGGGAGCTGTTTTTT
CDR3aa: CATLSSGTTGELFF
d_gene: .
v_gene: TRBV6-5
len: 14
j_gene: TRBJ2-2
abundance: .

CDR3nt: TGTGCCAGCAGTTTACAGGGGCGCCCCTCTTTCTTC
CDR3aa: CASSLQGRPSFF
d_gene: .
v_gene: TRBV27
len: 12
j_gene: TRBJ2-1
abundance: .

CDR3nt: TGTGCCAGCAGAGGGACAGAGAGAGCCTACACCTTC
CDR3aa: CASRGTERAYTF
d_gene: TRBD1
v_gene: TRBV12-3/TRBV12-4
len: 12
j_gene: TRBJ1-2
abundance: .

CDR3nt: TGTGCCAGCTCTCAGGGACAGGAGTTCGAAAAACTGTTTTTT
CDR3aa: CASSQGQEFEKLFF
d_gene: TRBD1
v_gene: TRBV18
len: 14
j_gene: TRBJ1-4
abundance: .

CDR3nt: TGTGCCAGCAGAGATAGTCGGACTAGCGGGAGGGCCGGGGAGCTGTTTTTT
CDR3aa: CASRDSRTSGRAGELFF
d_gene: TRBD2
v_gene: TRBV28
len: 17
j_gene: TRBJ2-2
abundance: once

CDR3nt: TGTGCCAGCAGCTTGGGGCCCAGGGGCGAAAACTATGGCTACACCTTC
CDR3aa: CASSLGPRGENYGYTF
d_gene: .
v_gene: TRBV5-4
len: 16
j_gene: TRBJ1-2
abundance: .

CDR3nt: TGTGCCAGTAGTAGATTCGGAGATACGCAGTATTTT
CDR3aa: CASSRFGDTQYF
d_gene: .
v_gene: TRBV19
len: 12
j_gene: TRBJ2-3
abundance: .

CDR3nt: TGTGCCATCGGGACGGGGACAGGGATGAACACTGAAGCTTTCTTT
CDR3aa: CAIGTGTGMNTEAFF
d_gene: TRBD1
v_gene: TRBV10-3
len: 15
j_gene: TRBJ1-1
abundance: .

CDR3nt: TGCGCCAGCAGCTTGGCACGGGAGACCCAGTACTTC
CDR3aa: CASSLARETQYF
d_gene: .
v_gene: TRBV5-1
len: 12
j_gene: TRBJ2-5
abundance: .

CDR3nt: TGTGCCAGCAGCCCAGCGGGGGGAGGCTGGGAGCAGTACTTC
CDR3aa: CASSPAGGGWEQYF
d_gene: TRBD2
v_gene: TRBV7-2
len: 14
j_gene: TRBJ2-7
abundance: .

CDR3nt: TGTGCCAGCAGTTTCGACAGGGGGTCCTACAATGAGCAGTTCTTC
CDR3aa: CASSFDRGSYNEQFF
d_gene: TRBD1
v_gene: TRBV5-6
len: 15
j_gene: TRBJ2-1
abundance: .

CDR3nt: TGTGCCAGTAGTATAGGGGCGGGGGGCCAAGAGACCCAGTACTTC
CDR3aa: CASSIGAGGQETQYF
d_gene: TRBD2
v_gene: TRBV19
len: 15
j_gene: TRBJ2-5
abundance: .

CDR3nt: TGTGCCAGCAGCGGAGGATGGGACGGGGGGGCCTCGGCTACGCAGTATTTT
CDR3aa: CASSGGWDGGASATQYF
d_gene: TRBD2
v_gene: TRBV2
len: 17
j_gene: TRBJ2-3
abundance: .

CDR3nt: TGTGCCAGCAGCGAGGCGGTTCGGGGGACTAGGAACACCGGGGAGCTGTTTTTT
CDR3aa: CASSEAVRGTRNTGELFF
d_gene: TRBD2
v_gene: TRBV9
len: 18
j_gene: TRBJ2-2
abundance: .

CDR3nt: TGTGCCAGCAGTAGAAGTGGCGGGGTCCAAGAGACCCAGTACTTC
CDR3aa: CASSRSGGVQETQYF
d_gene: .
v_gene: TRBV6-2/TRBV6-3
len: 15
j_gene: TRBJ2-5
abundance: few

CDR3nt: TGTGCCAGCAGCTCCTCGCACGCGGGACGCAATGAGCAGTTCTTC
CDR3aa: CASSSSHAGRNEQFF
d_gene: .
v_gene: TRBV7-3
len: 15
j_gene: TRBJ2-1
abundance: .

CDR3nt: TGCGCCAGCAGCCAAGATCTTCGCCAGGAACTCACCGGGGAGCTGTTTTTT
CDR3aa: CASSQDLRQELTGELFF
d_gene: .
v_gene: TRBV4-3
len: 17
j_gene: TRBJ2-2
abundance: .

CDR3nt: TGCGCCAGCAGCTTGCAGCAGGGATCGACAGATACGCAGTATTTT
CDR3aa: CASSLQQGSTDTQYF
d_gene: .
v_gene: TRBV5-1
len: 15
j_gene: TRBJ2-3
abundance: .